Sequencing of this T cell receptor beta chain was carried out in a study of shared clonotypes between healthy human individuals. Overall study context: Plates per donor: three CD4 naive, three CD4 memory, two CD8 naive, one CD8 memory.

Selected positively for CCR7 and CD45RO-negative, naive CD8 cells excluded terminally differentiated effector memory CD45RA+ cells. Whole-study results and caveats: When naive CD4 clonotypes were compared across a few donors, 5% to 5.5% were shared.

For this clone: What it binds is unknown.

Profiled with immunoSEQ multiplex PCR; TCRdb holds only in-frame clones, not every one. This sample carries over 2 million clones, about 95% of them seen once, and the ten largest clones take around 1.1%. The sequencing input was naive CD8+ T cells sorted from blood. The sequence derives from a man younger than 35 in good health.

In nucleotides, the CDR3 is TGTGCCAGCAGTTACTCGTCGGGAGGGGAAACAGATACGCAGTATTTT. Translating it yields CASSYSSGGETDTQYF. The V gene is TRBV6-5, the J gene TRBJ2-3; TRBD2 matches 8 bases. The CDR3 sequence is 16 residues long. V shed 0 bases, J shed 3 bases, and the junction held 5 bases outside the gene matches. Germline V gene lookup returns CDR1 MNHEY and CDR2 SVGAGI.